Listed here are 27 T cell receptor beta chains from one sample, sequenced in a study of tumor-infiltrating lymphocytes in oesophageal squamous cell carcinoma. TCRdb processed the PCR reads anew with MiXCR; each CDR3 protein has one entry. The sample yields tens of thousands of distinct CDR3 sequences, roughly 40% seen once. The sequenced material came from esophageal tumor tissue. The source is a male donor with esophageal squamous cell carcinoma.

By sample share, this clonotype is medium-sized (0.01 to 0.1%). V usage is TRBV7-2 and J usage is TRBJ2-3; weak D call: TRBD2 (6 bases). Germline V gene sequence: CDR1 SGHTA, CDR2 FQGNSA. V was pared by 5 bases and J by 0 bases, with 21 bases between. The CDR3 covers 18 residues. In nucleotides, the CDR3 is TGTGCCAGCAGCCCAGGGCCTGGAAGGCGGGGAAGCACAGATACGCAGTATTTT. Translation: CASSPGPGRRGSTDTQYF.

DNA for the CDR3: TGTGCCAGCAGCTCTCGGGCTTCCTCTGGGGCCAACGTCCTGACTTTC. It encodes CASSSRASSGANVLTF. V gene TRBV7-2 combines with J gene TRBJ2-6; D unclear. Trimming stripped 4 bases from V and 0 bases from J, with 10 bases between. CDR1 is SGHTA, CDR2 FQGNSA, per germline. This CDR3 contains 16 residues.

This clonotype was counted between two and nine times. The chain uses TRBV6-1 and TRBJ1-5; perhaps TRBD1 as D (6 bases). Per germline, CDR1 MNHNS and CDR2 SASEGT. The CDR3 is 14 residues long. Trimming removed 5 bases at V and 6 bases at J, with 14 bases between. CDR3 sequence: CASSYGGASQPQHF. CDR3 in DNA: TGTGCCAGCAGTTACGGGGGGGCCAGTCAGCCCCAGCATTTT.

By sample fraction, this clonotype is medium-sized. The chain recombines TRBV12-3 or TRBV12-4 with TRBJ2-1; D may be TRBD2 (6 bases). The ends were cut back, 3 bases at V and 3 bases at J, with 18 bases in the middle. This CDR3 is 17 amino acids long. Written as DNA, the CDR3 is TGTGCCAGCAGTTTTGTGTTAGCTAGCGTGTTCTACAATGAGCAGTTCTTC. Translation: CASSFVLASVFYNEQFF.

The chain carries TRBV7-2 and TRBJ2-7; 11 bases are shared with TRBD2. The tail of the sequence fits TRBJ2-1 better, so the J call may be wrong. Per germline, CDR1 SGHTA and CDR2 FQGNSA. The CDR3 is 16 residues long. The CDR3 DNA reads as TGTGCCAGCAGCCCGGGACTAGCGGAATCCTACAATGAGCAGTTCTTC. Protein: CASSPGLAESYNEQFF.

To note about this clonotype: The CDR3 ends on some other residue instead of the conserved phenylalanine or tryptophan, so this is likely a read error. It is unclear where the CDR3 begins or ends on the DNA, so no DNA is shown, and the CDR3 is as TCRdb lists it. The genes are TRBV4-1 and TRBJ2-6; the table's D call of TRBD2 was not tested on the DNA. CDR1 and CDR2 (germline): MGHRA, YSYEKL. The CDR3 is 8 residues long, ends included. CDR3 sequence: CASSQVGL.

The chain employs TRBV5-1 and TRBJ2-7; 7 bases map to TRBD1. The germline V gene has CDR1 SGHRS and CDR2 YFSETQ. The J segment lost 5 bases and the V segment lost 0 bases, leaving 11 bases of the junction unmatched. This CDR3 has 16 residues. CDR3: CASSLAVETGSHEQYF. The CDR3 coding sequence is TGCGCCAGCAGCTTGGCGGTTGAGACAGGGTCGCACGAGCAGTACTTC.

Concerning this clonotype itself: Just one base apart from a much larger clone, this may be a read error. The rearrangement joins TRBV5-3 to TRBJ2-4; 11 nucleotides match TRBD2. TRBV5-3 is an ORF, with its function uncertain. The CDR3 extends over 15 amino acids. Germline trimming cut 8 bases from V and 13 bases from J; bases unmatched to any gene: 17. The CDR3 nucleotides read TGTGCCAGCAGCACGGGACTAGCGGTCTACAATGAGCAGTACTTC. Translating it yields CASSTGLAVYNEQYF.

As concerns this clonotype: This could be a read error, since a much larger clone is one nucleotide away. CDR3 in amino acids: CASSTQGEQFF. CDR3 sequence (DNA): TGTGCCAGCAGTACCCAGGGTGAGCAGTTCTTC. The chain links TRBV6-1 to TRBJ2-1; possibly TRBD1 for D (5 bases). Trimming stripped 5 bases from V and 9 bases from J, with 8 bases between. This CDR3 contains 11 residues. Germline V CDR1 and CDR2: MNHNS, SASEGT.

The gene calls are TRBV19 and TRBJ2-3, with D perhaps given as TRBD1 or TRBD2 (6 bases each). The CDR3 consists of 15 residues. The V end was cut by 8 bases, the J end by 14 bases, with 29 bases between. CDR1 LNHDA and CDR2 SQIVND come from the germline V gene (reference sequence). CDR3: CASQPPGQPRGELYF. DNA for the CDR3: TGTGCCAGTCAACCCCCCGGACAGCCCCGCGGGGAGCTGTATTTT.

This clonotype came up a few times. The chain couples TRBV18 to TRBJ1-5; possibly TRBD1 for D (5 bases). Trimming pared 1 base from V and 5 bases from J, leaving 12 bases between. Looked up from germline, CDR1 is KGHSH and CDR2 is LQKENI. The CDR3 is 15 residues long. This CDR3 is CASSPQGGADQPQHF. CDR3 DNA: TGTGCCAGCTCACCACAGGGAGGGGCGGATCAGCCCCAGCATTTT.

This clonotype counts as medium-sized. The chain links TRBV7-6 to TRBJ2-7, with 8 bases that match TRBD1. CDR1 and CDR2 (germline): SGHVS, FNYEAQ. V trimming: 4 bases; J trimming: 2 bases; junction bases outside the gene matches: 4. There are 14 residues in the CDR3. The DNA of the CDR3 is TGTGCCAGCAGCTCCCAACAGGGGGCCTACGAGCAGTACTTC. Its translation is CASSSQQGAYEQYF.

DNA for the CDR3: TGTGCCAGCAGTTTAGTTTCCCCTGTAGAACAAGAGACCCAGTACTTC. Translation gives CASSLVSPVEQETQYF. The chain uses TRBV12-3 or TRBV12-4 and TRBJ2-4; D gene unclear. The J call may be in error: the DNA end matches TRBJ2-5 better. The CDR3 has 16 residues.

V usage is TRBV7-2 and J usage is TRBJ2-6, with no clear D. The CDR3 has 14 residues. CDR1 is SGHTA and CDR2 is FQGNSA in the germline V gene. V lost 5 bases to trimming and J lost 2 bases, with 7 bases between them. In DNA form, the CDR3 reads TGTGCCAGCAGCCCTACGGCTGGGGCCAACGTCCTGACTTTC. This gives the protein CASSPTAGANVLTF.

This clonotype was detected only once. A clone one base away is much larger, so this may be a read error. The V gene is TRBV4-1, the J gene TRBJ2-7, with D perhaps TRBD2 (6 bases). Trimming pared 3 bases from V and 8 bases from J, leaving 17 bases between. Per the germline V gene, CDR1 is MGHRA and CDR2 is YSYEKL. This CDR3 is built from 14 residues. The CDR3: CASSQDRLVAKQYF. DNA for the CDR3: TGCGCCAGCAGCCAGGACCGACTAGTCGCGAAGCAGTACTTC.

As to this clonotype: The junction does not match germline at one end; this may be a read error. The chain uses TRBV7-4 and TRBJ2-5; no clear D gene. Germline CDR1 is SGHVT and CDR2 is SQSDAQ. The CDR3 is made up of 14 amino acids. This CDR3 is CASSPWSVNSPLHF. CDR3 bases: TGTGCCAGCAGCCCCTGGTCCGTTAATTCACCCCTCCACTTC.

In this sample, this clonotype turned up a few times. The chain links TRBV19 to TRBJ1-3; D ambiguous. V was clipped by 5 bases and J by 0 bases, with 11 bases between them. CDR3 length: 15 residues. Germline CDR1 reads LNHDA; CDR2 reads SQIVND (reference sequence). The CDR3: CASSLDGSSGNTIYF. CDR3 nucleotide sequence: TGTGCCAGTAGTCTCGACGGGAGCTCTGGAAACACCATATATTTT.

The gene calls are TRBV12-3 or TRBV12-4 and TRBJ2-3; D unclear. The tail of the sequence fits TRBJ2-1 better, so the J call may be wrong. The CDR3 consists of 11 residues. CDR3 residues: CASSLKSEQFF. The CDR3 DNA reads TGTGCCAGCAGTTTGAAAAGTGAGCAGTTCTTC.

On this clonotype: No conserved phenylalanine or tryptophan ends this CDR3, so it is likely a read error. Because the CDR3's place on the DNA is in doubt, the DNA is left out and the CDR3 is given as listed by TCRdb. The chain combines TRBV6-1 with TRBJ2-1. The germline V gene has CDR1 MNHNS and CDR2 SASEGT. The CDR3 has 14 amino acids, counting both end residues. The CDR3 loop is CASSEGWFGYTFGS.

In its sample, this clonotype is medium-sized (0.01 to 0.1%). The chain combines TRBV7-9 with TRBJ2-7; 7 positions match TRBD1. The CDR3 loop spans 15 amino acids. The V gene end was trimmed by 3 bases and the J gene end by 0 bases; junction bases not matched to a gene: 5. Germline V gives CDR1 SEHNR, CDR2 FQNEAQ (reference sequence). The CDR3 bases are TGTGCCAGCAGCTTGGGGACAGAGCTCTCCTACGAGCAGTACTTC. It encodes CASSLGTELSYEQYF.

This clonotype was found a few times. The junction does not match germline at one end; this may be a read error. The gene calls are TRBV5-1 and TRBJ2-1; TRBD1 aligns across 9 bases. The CDR3 has 15 amino acids. Germline CDR1 and CDR2: SGHRS and YFSETQ. The CDR3 nucleotides are TGTGCCAGCAGCCCTCCGGGACAGGGCTACAATGAGCAGTTCTTC. Amino acid sequence: CASSPPGQGYNEQFF.

V gene TRBV7-2 combines with J gene TRBJ2-2; 8 nucleotides line up with TRBD1. Germline trimming cut 4 bases from V and 4 bases from J; bases unmatched to any gene: 5. The CDR3 runs to 15 residues. Germline V gives CDR1 SGHTA, CDR2 FQGNSA. CDR3 region: CASSYIQGGTGELFF. The DNA of the CDR3 is TGTGCCAGCAGCTACATACAGGGGGGCACCGGGGAGCTGTTTTTT.

V usage is TRBV2 and J usage is TRBJ2-3; D may be TRBD2 (5 bases). Trimming pared 6 bases from V and 4 bases from J, leaving 20 bases between. CDR3 size: 16 residues. Germline assignment: CDR1 SNHLY and CDR2 FYNNEI. The CDR3 sequence is CASRDQGRAAPDTQYF. In nucleotides, the CDR3 is TGTGCCAGCAGGGATCAAGGTCGAGCGGCCCCAGATACGCAGTATTTT.

The V and J genes are TRBV7-2 and TRBJ1-2; 9 nucleotides align to TRBD2. Matching the DNA end better, TRBJ2-7 makes the J call doubtful. CDR3 length: 14 residues. The germline V gene encodes CDR1 SGHTA and CDR2 FQGNSA. Here the CDR3 DNA reads TGTGCCAGCAGCTTCGCTAGCGGGGATATAGGGCAGTACTTC. Its protein is CASSFASGDIGQYF.

The sample holds many counts of this clonotype. A much larger clonotype is one base distant, so this may be a read error. The rearrangement links TRBV6-1 to TRBJ2-7; 10 bases are shared with TRBD1. The CDR3 loop spans 14 amino acids. CDR1 MNHNS and CDR2 SASEGT come from the germline V gene. The ends lost 6 bases at V and 7 bases at J; junction bases unmatched: 9. CDR3 loop: CASSMTGGYNEQYF. CDR3 nucleotides: TGTGCCAGCAGCATGACAGGGGGCTACAATGAGCAGTACTTC.

This clonotype was counted between two and nine times. V is TRBV7-2 and J is TRBJ2-5; 7 bases match TRBD1. The CDR3 is 16 amino acids. V shed 2 bases, J shed 4 bases, and the junction held 10 bases outside the gene matches. Per the germline V gene, CDR1 is SGHTA and CDR2 is FQGNSA. Here the CDR3 reads CASSLSGTERGETQYF. The CDR3 DNA is TGTGCCAGCAGCTTATCCGGGACAGAGAGGGGAGAGACCCAGTACTTC.

There are many counts of this clonotype. The chain uses TRBV12-3 or TRBV12-4 and TRBJ1-2, with D uncertain. CDR3 length: 13 residues. The V and J ends lost 6 bases and 6 bases respectively, with 14 bases between them. CDR3 sequence reads: CASSTDGVHGYTF. The CDR3 nucleotides are TGTGCCAGCAGCACGGACGGAGTCCATGGCTACACCTTC.